A single TCR beta chain is shown here with its context. This sample was included in a study of blood T cell repertoires in COVID-19. This CDR3 spans 19 amino acids. From germline, CDR1 is SGHTA and CDR2 FQGNSA. J was trimmed by 0 bases and V by 5 bases; bases with no gene match: 16. Some clones are missing from TCRdb's copy, which holds only in-frame ones; the method was immunoSEQ multiplex PCR. The sample shows about 160,000 clones, over 75% of them seen only once. Ages ranged from roughly 18 to 100 years, with residence in under 25 US areas. Cohorts were based on clinical histories the participants reported.

The rearrangement joins TRBV7-2 to TRBJ1-3, with 7 bases identical to TRBD1. Sequencing input: PBMCs or T cells enriched from blood (not recorded which). This TCR was recovered from a woman between 45 and 60 years old who had recovered from COVID-19. DNA for the CDR3: TGTGCCAGCAGCCCCAGGGGGGATACACCAATAATCTCTGGAAACACCATATATTTT. Its translation is CASSPRGDTPIISGNTIYF.